This section outlines one T cell receptor beta chain sequence together with its context. Its antigen specificity is not known. No base qualities exist here, and no much larger clone lies one base off it. The data are from a study of early T cells in non-severe SARS-CoV-2 infection (dated by TCRdb to 2020 to 2022). Describing the broader study: Because TCR sequencing was done on bulk RNA from unsorted whole blood, the alpha and beta chains could not be paired.

From the cysteine up to the phenylalanine, the CDR3 has a length of 15 residues. Only CDR3 DNA remains: 45 bases, in frame from the first base. Trimming costs V 1 base and J 0 bases, and their ends lie 13 bases apart. CDR1 DFQATT and CDR2 SNEGSKA are derived from the germline V gene (reference sequence). This was a case-control study nested in a cohort of healthcare workers in London, UK, who had nasopharyngeal swab PCR tests and blood samples taken every week. Between 23 and 31 March 2020, the week of the UK lockdown, healthcare workers were enrolled and then followed up weekly for as long as 16 weeks. The investigation overall reported the following: Matching against VDJdb was skewed toward anti-spike CD8 responses, likely underestimated virus-specific expansions, and missed private and CD4 specificities.

Receptor amplification or capture employed 5' RACE. This sample was sequenced with a NextSeq 500. The TCR library protocol attached unique molecular identifiers to individual cDNA molecules to correct for sequencing error and PCR bias. Both TCR alpha and beta chains were sequenced, and tight co-correlation was observed between alpha and beta sequence abundances in each sample. As for the authors' bioinformatics: V gene, J gene and CDR3 annotation of TCR sequences was performed with Decombinator V4. Expanded TCRs were defined as changing significantly between any two time points under a Poisson model with p below 0.0001. TCR abundances were normalised to the total number of TCRs sequenced per sample and expressed as counts per million. MAIT TCRs were defined by TRAV1-2 paired with TRAJ12, TRAJ20 or TRAJ33, and iNKT TCRs by TRAV10 paired with TRAJ18. VDJdb, accessed on 1 November 2021, was searched for TCRs annotated for CMV, EBV and SARS-CoV-2, and TCRs annotated for more than one antigen were excluded. The public reads were quality trimmed at Q25 with fastp and then assembled into clones with MiXCR by TCRdb, keeping productive beta chains. One record per CDR3 amino acid sequence lists the most common genes and DNA. TCRdb's processing, not the authors' own work, is the source of the V and J calls. For this sample there are approximately 84,000 distinct CDR3 sequences; 15% appear just once. Around 5.4% of the sample rests with the top ten.

The source of this sequence is an adult who was a healthcare worker with PCR-confirmed SARS-CoV-2 infection or an uninfected control (not recorded which). What was sequenced was whole blood. Recombination connected TRBV20-1 to TRBJ2-7; TRBD2 is a possible D gene, resting on 6 matching bases. The DNA reads as follows: TGCAGTGCTAGAGGGGAGGCGGGTAGCTCCTACGAGCAGTACTTC. Its translation is CSARGEAGSSYEQYF.